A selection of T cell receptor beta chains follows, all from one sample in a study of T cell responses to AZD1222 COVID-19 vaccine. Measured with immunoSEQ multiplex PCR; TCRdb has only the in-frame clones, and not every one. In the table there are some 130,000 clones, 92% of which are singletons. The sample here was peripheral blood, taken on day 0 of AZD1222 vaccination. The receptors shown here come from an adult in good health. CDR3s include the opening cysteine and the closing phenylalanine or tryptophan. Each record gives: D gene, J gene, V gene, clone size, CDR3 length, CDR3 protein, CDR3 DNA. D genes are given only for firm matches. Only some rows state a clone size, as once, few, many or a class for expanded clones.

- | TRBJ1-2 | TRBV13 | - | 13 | CASSLRPLQGYTF | TGTGCCAGCAGCCTAAGACCTCTTCAGGGCTACACCTTC
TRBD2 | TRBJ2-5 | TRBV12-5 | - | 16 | CASGLGVGGPLETQYF | TGTGCTAGTGGTTTGGGAGTGGGAGGGCCATTAGAGACCCAGTACTTC
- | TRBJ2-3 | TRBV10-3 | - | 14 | CAIKDILRQDTQYF | TGTGCCATCAAGGACATCCTAAGACAAGATACGCAGTATTTT
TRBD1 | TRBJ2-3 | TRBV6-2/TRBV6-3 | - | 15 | CASSPRDSTRATQYF | TGTGCCAGCAGTCCAAGGGACAGTACCCGAGCCACGCAGTATTTT
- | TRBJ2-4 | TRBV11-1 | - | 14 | CASSLGAPGNIQYF | TGTGCCAGCAGCTTAGGGGCCCCGGGAAACATTCAGTACTTC
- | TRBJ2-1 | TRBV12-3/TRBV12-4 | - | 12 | CASSLDINEQFF | TGTGCCAGCAGTTTAGACATAAATGAGCAGTTCTTC
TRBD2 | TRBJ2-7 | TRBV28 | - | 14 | CASSQNEASGRVHF | TGTGCCAGCAGTCAGAACGAAGCTAGCGGACGGGTTCACTTC
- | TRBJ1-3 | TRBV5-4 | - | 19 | CASSPPPRGGANSGNTIYF | TGTGCCAGCAGTCCACCCCCCCGGGGAGGGGCCAACTCTGGAAACACCATATATTTT
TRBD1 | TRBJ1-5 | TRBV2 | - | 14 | CASSVNRGNQPQHF | TGTGCCAGCAGTGTGAACAGGGGGAATCAGCCCCAGCATTTT
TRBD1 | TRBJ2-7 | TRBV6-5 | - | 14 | CASSYTGGLREQYF | TGTGCCAGCAGTTACACAGGGGGTCTTCGCGAGCAGTACTTC
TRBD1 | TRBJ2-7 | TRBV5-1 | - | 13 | CASNPTGYYEQYF | TGCGCCAGCAACCCGACAGGGTACTACGAGCAGTACTTC
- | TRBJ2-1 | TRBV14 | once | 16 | CASSDRLLRRYNEQFF | TGTGCCAGCAGCGACAGACTACTACGCAGGTACAATGAGCAGTTCTTC
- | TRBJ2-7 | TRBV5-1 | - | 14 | CASSLGASWYEQYF | TGCGCCAGCAGCTTGGGGGCTAGCTGGTACGAGCAGTACTTC
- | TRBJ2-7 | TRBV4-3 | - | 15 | CASSQEGAASYEQYF | TGCGCCAGCAGCCAAGAGGGGGCAGCTTCCTACGAGCAGTACTTC
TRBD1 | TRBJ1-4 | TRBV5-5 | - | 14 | CASSWGQSNEKLFF | TGTGCCAGCAGCTGGGGACAGAGTAATGAAAAACTGTTTTTT
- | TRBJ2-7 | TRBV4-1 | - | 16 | CASSQDYGSGYYEQYF | TGCGCCAGCAGCCAAGATTACGGGAGCGGCTACTACGAGCAGTACTTC